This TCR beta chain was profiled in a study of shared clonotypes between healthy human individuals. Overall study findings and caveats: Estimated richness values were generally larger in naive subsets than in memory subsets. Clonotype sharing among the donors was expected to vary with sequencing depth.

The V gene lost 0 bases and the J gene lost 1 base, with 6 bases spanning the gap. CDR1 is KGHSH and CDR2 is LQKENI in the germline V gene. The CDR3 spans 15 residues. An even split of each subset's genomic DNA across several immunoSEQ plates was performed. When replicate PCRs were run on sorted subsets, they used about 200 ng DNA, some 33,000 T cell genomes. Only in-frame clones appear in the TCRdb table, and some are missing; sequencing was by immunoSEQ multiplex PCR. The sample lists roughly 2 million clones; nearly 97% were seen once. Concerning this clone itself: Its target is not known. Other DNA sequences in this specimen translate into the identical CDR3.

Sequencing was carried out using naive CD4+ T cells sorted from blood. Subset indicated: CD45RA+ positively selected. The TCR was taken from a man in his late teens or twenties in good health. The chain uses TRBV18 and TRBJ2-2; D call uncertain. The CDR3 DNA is TGTGCCAGCTCACCACCGGGCCAGAACACCGGGGAGCTGTTTTTT. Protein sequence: CASSPPGQNTGELFF.